This section outlines one T cell receptor (beta chain) sequence together with its context. Its antigen is still unknown. The CDR3 measures 15 amino acids from cysteine to phenylalanine. DNA for this receptor is not on file. As encoded in the germline V gene, CDR1 is LGHNA while CDR2 is YSLEER. Each CD8+ T cell subset was flow-sorted in triplicate, with some 300,000 cells per subset placed directly into RLT lysis buffer. Naive CD8+ T cells were defined stringently as CD45RO-CCR7+CD27+CD95- to exclude memory contaminants. Standard density gradient centrifugation was used to isolate peripheral blood mononuclear cells from buffy coats. A FACSAria III was used to flow-sort naive CXCR3-negative and CXCR3-positive CD8+ T cells. Total RNA was extracted from sorted cells with an RNeasy Mini Kit. The data were taken from a study of CXCR3-negative and CXCR3-positive naive CD8 T cells (dated by TCRdb to about 2019). About the study as a whole: Around 140 million TRB reads were obtained in total, roughly 1.5 +/- 0.3 million reads per library. The TRBV-TRBJ cluster analysis covered naive subsets from a handful of donors and memory cells from 3 donors. Diversity and physicochemical repertoire analyses covered 11 donors pooled from two independent experiments. Results the study describes overall, beyond this receptor: CXCR3 expression partially decreased after cryopreservation, so most assays used freshly isolated PBMCs. Within the same donor, TRBV-TRBJ usage looked similar between naive CXCR3-negative and CXCR3-positive cells, but memory cells had distinct patterns. Repertoire diversity was comparably high in both naive subsets but much lower in memory CD8+ T cells. Surface CD5, linked to self-reactivity in mice, was comparable between naive subsets; TCR interaction strength was therefore also inferred from TRB CDR3 physicochemical properties. Compared with CXCR3-negative naive cells, CXCR3-positive naive cells had TRB CDR3s with higher hydrophobicity (lower Kidera factor 4), lower energy, and higher strength and volume indices.

The sequencer listed for this sample is NextSeq 550. The Human TCR Profiling Kit (MiLaboratory) was used to prepare UMI-labeled 5' RACE TRB cDNA libraries. cDNA synthesis used the entire amount of extracted RNA, and PCR amplification then used the entire amount of cDNA produced. Libraries were prepared in parallel with an identical number of PCR cycles. Processing in the source paper ran as follows. With a requirement of at least two reads per UMI, MIGEC and MiXCR extracted about 49,000 +/- 11,000 unique UMI-labeled TRB cDNA molecules per library. Each library averaged roughly 40,000 +/- 10,000 functional in-frame TRB CDR3 nucleotide clonotypes without stop codons. Diversity metrics, including normalized Shannon-Wiener and Chao1, were computed in VDJtools after downsampling to 5000 UMI-labeled TRB molecules per sample. VDJtools computed clonotype-size-weighted physicochemical properties of the central five CDR3 residues: interaction energy, strength, volume and Kidera factor 4. TCRdb reprocessed the reads, reporting each CDR3 protein sequence once and no DNA. The V and J calls, along with clone size, are taken from TCRdb and not from the paper's own processing. This sample's table lists approximately 100,000 distinct CDR3 sequences. The top ten clonotypes cover about 1% of the sample.

The sample was naive CXCR3+ CD8+ T cells from blood. Taken with the paper, the label for cell subset or site translates to: CD45RO-CCR7+CD27+CD95- naive CD8+ T cells expressing CXCR3 (TNR3+). The clonotype was recovered from a human donor in good health. Some clones in this sample may be carry-over from other donors' samples. The sequence is built from TRBV4-3 and TRBJ2-7; TCRdb reports TRBD1, a call that lacks DNA to check it against. The CDR3 in this case is CASSQVRFPLYEQYF.